The sequence of this T cell receptor (beta chain) was determined in a study of cytomegalovirus exposure and HLA in healthy donors. The PCR had 60 Vbeta and 13 Jbeta primers. Only in-frame clones appear in the TCRdb table, and some are missing; sequencing was by immunoSEQ multiplex PCR. The sample gives some 180,000 clones, roughly 13% of which show up once; over 6.5% is in the top ten. The sequenced sample consisted of PBMCs. The TCR sequence derives from a man aged 45 to 65 in good health and CMV-seropositive.

This CDR3 is CASSQDSKNSPLHF. The CDR3, as DNA: TGCGCCAGCAGCCAAGATAGTAAGAATTCACCCCTCCACTTT. This chain connects TRBV4-3 to TRBJ1-6; D unclear. The V end lost 0 bases, the J end lost 7 bases, and 7 bases lay between the germline ends. Germline loops: CDR1 LGHNA, CDR2 YSLEER. The CDR3 has 14 residues.